This T cell receptor (beta chain) was retrieved from a study of shared clonotypes between healthy human individuals (dated by TCRdb to about 2020). Describing the broader study: A couple of women and three men aged 18 to 49 years were included in the cohort. For each donor, CD4 naive and CD4 memory were each run on three plates, CD8 naive on two plates, and CD8 memory on one plate. To estimate repertoire size and how much clonotype sharing occurs between individuals, the study deeply sequenced the blood TCR repertoires of about five healthy adults. Different laboratories and diverse techniques were used to prepare libraries and sequence TCR repertoires, to increase sequencing depth and limit assay-specific biases. Leukapheresis yielded between about 0.85 and 10 billion PBMCs per donor.

Healthy HIV-negative adults with no recently reported acute infections or vaccinations were included as donors. Every donor was a Caucasian adult living in Nashville, Tennessee, USA. CD4+ T cells were enriched by magnetic negative selection; naive cells were then positively selected on CD45RA, and the negative fraction formed the memory subset. Blood was obtained by leukapheresis, after which PBMCs were separated by Ficoll-Histopaque density gradient centrifugation and cryopreserved in liquid nitrogen vapor phase. Analytical flow cytometry was used to check the purity and quantity of each magnetically sorted T cell population. From each sorted fraction, genomic DNA was isolated and quantified by UV absorbance on a Nanodrop 2000c. Remarks on this clone: Its antigen is not yet known. Per-nucleotide qualities are absent, and no much larger clonotype sits a single base away.

On the study overall, not on this receptor specifically: Sampling was restricted to blood, and TCR repertoires in tissues likely differ from the TCR repertoires found in blood. Pairwise subsampling led to the expectation that sequencing depth would affect the degree of clonotype sharing among donors. Estimated clonotype richness was generally larger for naive than for memory subsets. Clonotypes shared by all four sorted-subset donors showed higher generation probabilities than non-shared clonotypes. Even with the large sequencing depth, rarefaction of the sorted-subset datasets indicated that sequencing was incomplete. The genetic and exposure-history diversity represented was limited by the small number of donors. About 4.5% of naive CD4, 3% to 3.5% of naive CD8, approximately 2% of memory CD4, and approximately 0.39% of memory CD8 clonotypes were shared across a few donors.

The germline V gene (reference sequence) specifies LNHDA as CDR1 and SQIVND as CDR2. From its cysteine to its phenylalanine, the CDR3 spans 14 amino acids. Only the CDR3 part of the read is kept: 42 bases, read in frame from the first base. At the junction V is shortened by 2 bases and J by 5 bases; bases outside the gene matches: 4. TCR CDR3 regions were amplified from genomic DNA by multiplex PCR using the deep immunoSEQ assay. Extracted genomic DNA from each cell subset was distributed evenly across all wells of several immunoSEQ 96-well plates, and each plate was treated as a replicate. For sorted subsets, approximately 190 ng genomic DNA, equal to 30,000 or so T cell genomes, was loaded into each replicate PCR. Purified libraries were quantified with a Qubit 3.0 fluorometer, sized on a Bioanalyzer 2100, and re-quantified with the KAPA Library Quantification kit. Each immunoSEQ 96-well plate was sequenced on its own single-read 150-cycle Illumina NextSeq 550 flow cell. Regarding the original processing steps: Because only junctional sequences without quality scores were contained in the immunoSEQ output, filtering matching that applied to full-length reads could not be performed. Sequences were annotated with PyIR, a Python wrapper for IgBLAST v1.9, and V/J genes and CDR3 were assigned using IMGT germline references. Reads were filtered out if the reads had weak V/J assignments (E-value above 1e-6), no CDR3, stop codons, out-of-frame junctions, or ambiguous translated residues. A V3J clonotype was defined by an identical inferred V gene, J gene, and CDR3 amino acid sequence. To compute the percentage overlap between repertoires, the number of shared unique clonotypes was divided by the size of the smaller repertoire. RTK rarefaction, the Chao1 estimator, and Recon v2.1 estimates of unobserved clonotypes were used to assess repertoire richness. OLGA was used to compute generation probabilities for all TCRbeta clonotypes that the gDNA method yielded from a handful of donors. The table comes from immuneACCESS by way of TCRdb, which keeps in-frame sequences with V and J called. Part of the clones is missing from these tables; in studies checked, under half for an unresolved V gene and the rest for unknown reasons. The V and J calls and clone size come from that table; D and trimming were worked out from the DNA. The sample table holds millions of clones, of which about 95% were seen once. The top ten constitute 0.13% of the sample.

What was sequenced was naive CD4+ T cells sorted from blood. The cell subset or site label corresponds to: CD45RA+ positively selected. The rearranged chain carries TRBV19 and TRBJ1-1, and 8 bases in between align with TRBD1. This sequence originates from a man younger than 30 in good health. The DNA sequence follows: TGTGCCAGTAGTATATCACAGGGGGGAACTGAAGCTTTCTTT. Protein translation: CASSISQGGTEAFF. Beyond the CDR3, the reference TRBV19 and TRBJ1-1 genes provide the residues; the full variable domain reads: DGGITQSPKYLFRKEGQNVTLSCEQNLNHDAMYWYRQDPGQGLRLIYYSQIVNDFQKGDIAEGYSVSREKKESFPLTVTSAQKNPTAFYLCASSISQGGTEAFFGQGTRLTVV.